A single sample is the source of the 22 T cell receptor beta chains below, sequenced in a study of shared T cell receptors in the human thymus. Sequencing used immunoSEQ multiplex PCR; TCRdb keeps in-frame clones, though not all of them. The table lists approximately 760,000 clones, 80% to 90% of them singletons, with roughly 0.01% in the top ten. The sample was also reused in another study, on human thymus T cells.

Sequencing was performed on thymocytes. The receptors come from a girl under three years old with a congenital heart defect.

The DNA for the CDR3 is TGTGCCAGCACCGAAGGCGGCAGGGGAATGAATGAGCAGTTCTTC. This encodes CASTEGGRGMNEQFF. The V and J genes are TRBV6-6 and TRBJ2-1; D may be TRBD1 (6 bases). The CDR3 runs 15 residues. The V gene's germline CDR1 is MNHNY and CDR2 SVGAGI (reference sequence). V lost 7 bases and J lost 7, with 20 bases in between.

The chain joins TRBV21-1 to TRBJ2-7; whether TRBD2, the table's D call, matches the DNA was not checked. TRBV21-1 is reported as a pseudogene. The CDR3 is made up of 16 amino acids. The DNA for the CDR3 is TGTGCCAGCAGCATGACTAGCGGGGTAGGTTCCTACGAGCAGTACTTC. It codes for CASSMTSGVGSYEQYF.

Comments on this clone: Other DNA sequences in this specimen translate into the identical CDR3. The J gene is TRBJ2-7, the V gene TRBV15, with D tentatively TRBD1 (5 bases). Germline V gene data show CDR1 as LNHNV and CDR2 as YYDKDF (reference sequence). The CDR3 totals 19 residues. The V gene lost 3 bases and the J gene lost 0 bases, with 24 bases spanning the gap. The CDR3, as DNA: TGTGCCACCAGCAGCGGACCCTTCAGCACAGGCGAAAGCTCCTACGAGCAGTACTTC. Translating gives CATSSGPFSTGESSYEQYF.

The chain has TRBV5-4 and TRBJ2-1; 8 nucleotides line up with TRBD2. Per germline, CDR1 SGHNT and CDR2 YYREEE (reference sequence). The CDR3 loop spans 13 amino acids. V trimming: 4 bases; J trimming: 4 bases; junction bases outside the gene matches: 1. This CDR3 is CASSPGGYNEQFF. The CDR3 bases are TGTGCCAGCAGCCCGGGGGGGTACAATGAGCAGTTCTTC.

This CDR3 is CASSLEFPGQDDPKPNTEAFF. CDR3 bases: TGCGCCAGCAGCTTGGAATTTCCGGGACAGGACGACCCCAAACCAAACACTGAAGCTTTCTTT. V gene TRBV5-1 combines with J gene TRBJ1-1; 8 bases are a match to TRBD1. From germline, CDR1 is SGHRS and CDR2 YFSETQ. Unmatched junction bases numbered 21, after V lost 0 bases and J lost 2 bases. The CDR3 has 21 amino acids.

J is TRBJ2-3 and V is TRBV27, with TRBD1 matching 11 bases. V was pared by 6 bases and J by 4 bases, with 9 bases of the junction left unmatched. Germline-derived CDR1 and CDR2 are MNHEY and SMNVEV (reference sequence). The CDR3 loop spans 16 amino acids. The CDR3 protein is CASREPGTGGADTQYF. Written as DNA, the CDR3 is TGTGCCAGCAGGGAACCCGGGACAGGGGGTGCAGATACGCAGTATTTT.

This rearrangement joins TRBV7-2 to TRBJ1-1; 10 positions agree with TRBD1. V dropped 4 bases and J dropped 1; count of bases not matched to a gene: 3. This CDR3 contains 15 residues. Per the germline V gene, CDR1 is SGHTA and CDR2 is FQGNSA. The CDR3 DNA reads TGTGCCAGCAGCTGGGGACAGGGGACGAACACTGAAGCTTTCTTT. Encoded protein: CASSWGQGTNTEAFF.

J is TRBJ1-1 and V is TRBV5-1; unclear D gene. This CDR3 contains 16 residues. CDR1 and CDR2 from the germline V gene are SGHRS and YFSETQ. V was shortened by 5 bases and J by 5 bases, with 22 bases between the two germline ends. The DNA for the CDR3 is TGCGCCAGCAGGTCTGGGGAGTATTTCTCGTCGACTGAAGCTTTCTTT. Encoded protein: CASRSGEYFSSTEAFF.

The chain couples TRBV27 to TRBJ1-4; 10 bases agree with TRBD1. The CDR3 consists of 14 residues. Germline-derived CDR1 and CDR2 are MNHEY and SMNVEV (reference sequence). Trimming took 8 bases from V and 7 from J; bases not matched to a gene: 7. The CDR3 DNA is TGTGCCAGCGGACCTGACAGGGGGCTTGAAAAACTGTTTTTT. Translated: CASGPDRGLEKLFF.

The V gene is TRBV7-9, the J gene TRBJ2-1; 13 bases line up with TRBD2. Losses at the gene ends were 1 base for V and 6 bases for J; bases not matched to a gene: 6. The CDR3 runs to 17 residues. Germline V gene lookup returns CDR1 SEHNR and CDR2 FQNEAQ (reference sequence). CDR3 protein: CASSLGLRLAGGNEQFF. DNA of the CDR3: TGTGCCAGCAGCTTAGGGCTGAGACTAGCGGGGGGCAATGAGCAGTTCTTC.

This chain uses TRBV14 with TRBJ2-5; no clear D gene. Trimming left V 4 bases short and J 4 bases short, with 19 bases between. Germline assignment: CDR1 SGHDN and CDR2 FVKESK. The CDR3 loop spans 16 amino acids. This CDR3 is CASSPRPRSRRETQYF. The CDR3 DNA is TGTGCCAGCAGCCCAAGACCTCGCTCTAGGAGAGAGACCCAGTACTTC. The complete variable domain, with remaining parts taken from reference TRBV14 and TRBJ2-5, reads EAGVTQFPSHSVIEKGQTVTLRCDPISGHDNLYWYRRVMGKEIKFLLHFVKESKQDESGMPNNRFLAERTGGTYSTLKVQPAELEDSGVYFCASSPRPRSRRETQYFGPGTRLLVL.

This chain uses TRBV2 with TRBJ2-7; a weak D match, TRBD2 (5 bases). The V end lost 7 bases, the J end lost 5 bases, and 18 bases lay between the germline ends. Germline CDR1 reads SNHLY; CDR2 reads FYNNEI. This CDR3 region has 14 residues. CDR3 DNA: TGTGCCAGCAAGGGCAGCTCCGGGGTTGACGAGCAGTACTTC. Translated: CASKGSSGVDEQYF.

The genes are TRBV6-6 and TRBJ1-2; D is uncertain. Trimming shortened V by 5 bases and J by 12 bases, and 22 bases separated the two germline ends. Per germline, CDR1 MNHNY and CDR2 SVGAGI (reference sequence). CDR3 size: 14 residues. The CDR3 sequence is CASSHERQVPGDTF. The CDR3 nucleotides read TGTGCCAGCAGTCACGAGCGGCAGGTCCCGGGAGACACCTTC.

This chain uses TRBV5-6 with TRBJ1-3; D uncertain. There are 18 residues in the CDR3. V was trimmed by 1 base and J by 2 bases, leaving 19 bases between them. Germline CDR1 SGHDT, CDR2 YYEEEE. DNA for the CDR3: TGTGCCAGCAGCTTGTTGGATGGGCAAAACAACACTGGAAACACCATATATTTT. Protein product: CASSLLDGQNNTGNTIYF.

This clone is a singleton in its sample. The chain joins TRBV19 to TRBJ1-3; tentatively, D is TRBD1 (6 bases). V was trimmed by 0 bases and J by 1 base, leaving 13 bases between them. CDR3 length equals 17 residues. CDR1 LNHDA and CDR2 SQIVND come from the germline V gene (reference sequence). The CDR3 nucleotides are TGTGCCAGTAGTATAGATCCGGAGGGGGGGTCTGGAAACACCATATATTTT. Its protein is CASSIDPEGGSGNTIYF.

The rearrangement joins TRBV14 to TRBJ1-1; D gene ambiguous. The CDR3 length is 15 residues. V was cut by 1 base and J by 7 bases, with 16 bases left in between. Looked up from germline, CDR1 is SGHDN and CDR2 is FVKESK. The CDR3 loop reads CASSQATRVGGEAFF. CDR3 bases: TGTGCCAGCAGCCAAGCTACGAGGGTGGGAGGTGAAGCTTTCTTT.

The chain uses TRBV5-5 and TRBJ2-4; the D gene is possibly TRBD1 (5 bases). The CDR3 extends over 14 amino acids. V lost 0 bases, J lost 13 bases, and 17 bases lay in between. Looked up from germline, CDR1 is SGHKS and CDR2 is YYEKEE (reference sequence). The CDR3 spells CASSLEQVDSCQYF. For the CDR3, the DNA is TGTGCCAGCAGCTTGGAACAGGTAGATTCTTGCCAGTACTTC. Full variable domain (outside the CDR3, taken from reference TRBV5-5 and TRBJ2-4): DAGVTQSPTHLIKTRGQQVTLRCSPISGHKSVSWYQQVLGQGPQFIFQYYEKEERGRGNFPDRFSARQFPNYSSELNVNALLLGDSALYLCASSLEQVDSCQYFGAGTRLSVL.

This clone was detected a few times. The CDR3 bases are TGTGCCAGTAGTTTGAGACAAGACTCCTACGAGCAGTACTTC. As protein: CASSLRQDSYEQYF. The rearrangement links TRBV19 to TRBJ2-7, with D uncertain. Germline values: CDR1 LNHDA, CDR2 SQIVND (reference sequence). The CDR3 is made up of 14 amino acids. V dropped 5 bases and J dropped 0 bases, with 11 bases sitting between them.

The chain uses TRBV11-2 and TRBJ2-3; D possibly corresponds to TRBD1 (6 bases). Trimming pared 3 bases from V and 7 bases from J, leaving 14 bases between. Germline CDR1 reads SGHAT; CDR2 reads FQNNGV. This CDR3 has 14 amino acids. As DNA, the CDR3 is TGTGCCAGCAGCTTTCCGAAGGACAGATATACGCAGTATTTT. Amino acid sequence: CASSFPKDRYTQYF.

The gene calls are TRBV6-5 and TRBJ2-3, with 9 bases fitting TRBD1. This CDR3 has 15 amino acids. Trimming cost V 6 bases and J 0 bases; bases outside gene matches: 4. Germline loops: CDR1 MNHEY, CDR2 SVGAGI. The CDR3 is CASSRQGDSTDTQYF. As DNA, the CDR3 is TGTGCCAGCAGCAGACAGGGGGACAGCACAGATACGCAGTATTTT.

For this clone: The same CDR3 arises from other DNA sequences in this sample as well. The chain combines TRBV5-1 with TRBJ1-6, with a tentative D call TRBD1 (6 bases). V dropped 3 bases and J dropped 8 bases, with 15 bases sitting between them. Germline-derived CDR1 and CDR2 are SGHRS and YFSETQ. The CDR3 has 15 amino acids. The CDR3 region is CASSSLDRYHSPLHF. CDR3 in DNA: TGCGCCAGCAGCTCCCTCGACAGGTACCATTCACCCCTCCACTTT.

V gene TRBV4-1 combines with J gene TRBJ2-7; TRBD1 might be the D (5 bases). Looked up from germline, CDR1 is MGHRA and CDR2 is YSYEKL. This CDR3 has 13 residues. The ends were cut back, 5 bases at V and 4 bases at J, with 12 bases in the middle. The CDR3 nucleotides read TGCGCCAGCAGCTCACCAGGGTATTACGAGCAGTACTTC. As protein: CASSSPGYYEQYF.